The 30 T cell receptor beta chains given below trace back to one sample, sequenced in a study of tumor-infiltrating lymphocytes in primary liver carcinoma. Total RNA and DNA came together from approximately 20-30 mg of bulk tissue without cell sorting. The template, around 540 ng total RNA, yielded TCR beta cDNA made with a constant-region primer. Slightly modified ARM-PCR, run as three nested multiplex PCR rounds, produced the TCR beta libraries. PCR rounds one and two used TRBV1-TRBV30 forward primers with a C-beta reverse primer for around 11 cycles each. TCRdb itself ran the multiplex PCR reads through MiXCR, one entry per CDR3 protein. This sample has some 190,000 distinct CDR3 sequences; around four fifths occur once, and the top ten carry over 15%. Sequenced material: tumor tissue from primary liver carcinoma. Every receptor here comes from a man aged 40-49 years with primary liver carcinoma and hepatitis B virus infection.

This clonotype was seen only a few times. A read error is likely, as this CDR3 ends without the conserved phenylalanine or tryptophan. CDR3 nucleotide sequence: TGTGCTAGCAGTTTGCCGAGGGAGAGCACAGATACTCAGTATTAT. Translation: CASSLPRESTDTQYY. The V gene is TRBV11-1, the J gene TRBJ2-3, with D perhaps TRBD2 (5 bases). The CDR3 contains 15 residues. Germline V lookup: CDR1 SGHAT, CDR2 FQDESV (reference sequence).

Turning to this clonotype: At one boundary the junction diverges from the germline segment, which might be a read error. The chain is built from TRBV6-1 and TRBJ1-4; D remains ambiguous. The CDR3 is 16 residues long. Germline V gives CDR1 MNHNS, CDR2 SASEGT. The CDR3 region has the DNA TGTGCCAGCATTGAAGCGGGTATTGTAACTAATGAAAAACTGTTTTTT. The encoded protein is CASIEAGIVTNEKLFF.

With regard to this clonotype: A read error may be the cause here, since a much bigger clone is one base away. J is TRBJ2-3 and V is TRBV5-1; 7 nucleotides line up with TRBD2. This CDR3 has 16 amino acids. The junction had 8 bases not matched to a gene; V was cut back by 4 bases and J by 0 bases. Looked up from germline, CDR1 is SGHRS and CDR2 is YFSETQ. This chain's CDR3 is CASSILAETSTDTQYF. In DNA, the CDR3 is TGCGCCAGCAGCATTCTAGCGGAGACTAGCACAGATACGCAGTATTTT.

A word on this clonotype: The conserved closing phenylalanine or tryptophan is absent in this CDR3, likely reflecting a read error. The DNA of the CDR3 is TGTGCCAACAGCTTGTGTACAGAGACCCAGTACTAC. Its protein is CANSLCTETQYY. The V and J genes are TRBV5-5 and TRBJ2-5; D not certain. The germline gives CDR1 SGHKS, CDR2 YYEKEE (reference sequence). This CDR3 region has 12 residues.

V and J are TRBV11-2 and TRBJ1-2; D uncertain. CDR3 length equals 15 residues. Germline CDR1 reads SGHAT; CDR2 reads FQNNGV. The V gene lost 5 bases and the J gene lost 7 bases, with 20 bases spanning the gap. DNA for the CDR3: TGTGCCAGCAGCGCGTCGGCATGGTTGATCCCTGGCTACACCTTC. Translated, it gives CASSASAWLIPGYTF.

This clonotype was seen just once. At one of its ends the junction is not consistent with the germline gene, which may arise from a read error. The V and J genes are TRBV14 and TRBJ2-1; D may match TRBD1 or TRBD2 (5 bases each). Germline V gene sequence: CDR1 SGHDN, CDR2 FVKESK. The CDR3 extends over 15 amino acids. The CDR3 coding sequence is TGTGCCAGCAGCCAGTATCGGGGCTCATACAATGAGCAGTCCTTC. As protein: CASSQYRGSYNEQSF.

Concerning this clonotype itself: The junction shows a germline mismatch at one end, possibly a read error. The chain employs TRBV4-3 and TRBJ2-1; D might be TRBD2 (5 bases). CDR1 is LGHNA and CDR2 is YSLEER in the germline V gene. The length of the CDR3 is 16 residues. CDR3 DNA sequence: TGCGCCAGCAGCCAAGATCGGAGAGGGATGCACAATGAGCACTTCTTC. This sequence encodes CASSQDRRGMHNEHFF.

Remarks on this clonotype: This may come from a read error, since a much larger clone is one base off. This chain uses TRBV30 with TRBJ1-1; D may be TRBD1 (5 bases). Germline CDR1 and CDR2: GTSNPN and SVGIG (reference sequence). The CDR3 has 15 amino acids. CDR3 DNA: TGTGTCTGGAGTGAGAAGAACAGGCGGAACACTGAAGCTTTCTTT. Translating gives CVWSEKNRRNTEAFF.

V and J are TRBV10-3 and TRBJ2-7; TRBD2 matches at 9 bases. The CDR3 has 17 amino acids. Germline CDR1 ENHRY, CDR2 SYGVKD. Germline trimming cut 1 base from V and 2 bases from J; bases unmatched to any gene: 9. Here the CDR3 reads CAISELTSSGAPYEQYF. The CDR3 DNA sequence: TGTGCCATCAGTGAGTTGACATCTAGCGGGGCACCCTACGAGCAGTACTTC.

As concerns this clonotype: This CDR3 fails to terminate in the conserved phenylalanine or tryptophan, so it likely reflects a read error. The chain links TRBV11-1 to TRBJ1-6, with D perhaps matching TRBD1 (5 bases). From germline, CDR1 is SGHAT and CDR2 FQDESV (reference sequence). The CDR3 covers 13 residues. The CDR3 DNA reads TGCGCCAGCAGCCGGACACTGGTTTCATCCCTCCACGTT. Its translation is CASSRTLVSSLHV.

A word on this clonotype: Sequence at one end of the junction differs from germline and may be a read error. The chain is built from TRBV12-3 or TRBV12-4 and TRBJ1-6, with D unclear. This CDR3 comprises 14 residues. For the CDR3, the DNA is TGTGCCAGCAGTCTCATAGTGGGCAAGGCACCACTCCACTTT. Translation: CASSLIVGKAPLHF.

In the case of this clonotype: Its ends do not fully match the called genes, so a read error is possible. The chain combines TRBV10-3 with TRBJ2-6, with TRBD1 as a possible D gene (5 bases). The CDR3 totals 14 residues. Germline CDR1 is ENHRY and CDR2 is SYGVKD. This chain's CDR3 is CAIKENFGANVLTF. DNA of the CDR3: TGTGCCATCAAGGAGAACTTTGGGGCTAACGTCCTGACTTTC.

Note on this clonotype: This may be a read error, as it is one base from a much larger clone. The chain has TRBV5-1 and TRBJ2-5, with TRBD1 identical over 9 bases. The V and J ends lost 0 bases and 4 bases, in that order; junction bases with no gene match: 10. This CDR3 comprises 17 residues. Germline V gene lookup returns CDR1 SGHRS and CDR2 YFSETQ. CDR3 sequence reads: CASSLGRDREHRETQYF. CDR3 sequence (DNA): TGCGCCAGCAGCTTGGGACGGGACAGGGAGCATAGAGAGACCCAGTACTTC.

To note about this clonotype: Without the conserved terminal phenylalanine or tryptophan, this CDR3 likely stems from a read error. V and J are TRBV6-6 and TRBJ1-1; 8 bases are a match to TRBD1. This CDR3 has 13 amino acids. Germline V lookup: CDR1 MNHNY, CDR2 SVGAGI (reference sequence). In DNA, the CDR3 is TGTGCCAGCATCACAGGGGGGACTACTGGAGCTTTCGTT. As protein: CASITGGTTGAFV.

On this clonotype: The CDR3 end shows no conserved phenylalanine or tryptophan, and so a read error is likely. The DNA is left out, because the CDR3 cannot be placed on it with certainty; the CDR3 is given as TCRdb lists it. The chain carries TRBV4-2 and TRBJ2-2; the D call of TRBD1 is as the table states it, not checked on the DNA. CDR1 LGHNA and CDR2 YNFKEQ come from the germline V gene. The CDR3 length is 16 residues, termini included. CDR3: CASSPVTGGNTGELLS.

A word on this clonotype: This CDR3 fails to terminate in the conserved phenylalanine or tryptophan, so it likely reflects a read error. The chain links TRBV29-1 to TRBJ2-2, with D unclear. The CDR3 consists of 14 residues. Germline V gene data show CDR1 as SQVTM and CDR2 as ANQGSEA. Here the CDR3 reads CNVIKDPRLGELFY. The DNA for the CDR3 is TGCAACGTTATAAAGGACCCTCGATTGGGGGAGCTGTTTTAT.

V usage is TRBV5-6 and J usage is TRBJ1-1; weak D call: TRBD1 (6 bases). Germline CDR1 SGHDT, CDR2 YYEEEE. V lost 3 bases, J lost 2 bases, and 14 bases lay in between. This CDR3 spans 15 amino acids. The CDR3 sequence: CASSSLDRCNTEAFF. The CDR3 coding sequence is TGTGCCAGCAGCTCCCTAGACAGGTGTAACACTGAAGCTTTCTTT. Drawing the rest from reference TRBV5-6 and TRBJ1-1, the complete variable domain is DAGVTQSPTHLIKTRGQQVTLRCSPKSGHDTVSWYQQALGQGPQFIFQYYEEEERQRGNFPDRFSGHQFPNYSSELNVNALLLGDSALYLCASSSLDRCNTEAFFGQGTRLTVV.

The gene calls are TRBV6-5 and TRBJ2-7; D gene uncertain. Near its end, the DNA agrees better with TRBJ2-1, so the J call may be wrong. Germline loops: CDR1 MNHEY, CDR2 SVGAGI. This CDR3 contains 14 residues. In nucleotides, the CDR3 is TGTGCCAGCAGTCAGAGCGTGAGCTTCGACGAGCAGTTCTTC. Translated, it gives CASSQSVSFDEQFF.

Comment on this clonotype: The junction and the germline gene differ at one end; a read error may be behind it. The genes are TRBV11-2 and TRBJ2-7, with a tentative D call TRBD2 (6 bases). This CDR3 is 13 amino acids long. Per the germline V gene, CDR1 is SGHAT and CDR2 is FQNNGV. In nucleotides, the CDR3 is TGTGCCACCAGCTTAAGTGAGCGGGTCTGGCAGTACTTC. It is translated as CATSLSERVWQYF.

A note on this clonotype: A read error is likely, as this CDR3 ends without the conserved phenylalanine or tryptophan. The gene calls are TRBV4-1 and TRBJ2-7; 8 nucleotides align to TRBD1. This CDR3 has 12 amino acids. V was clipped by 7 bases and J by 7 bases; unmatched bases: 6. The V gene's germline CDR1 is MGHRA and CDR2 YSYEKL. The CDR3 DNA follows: TGCGCCAGCAAGGGGACAGGAGAAGAGCAGTACCTC. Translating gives CASKGTGEEQYL.

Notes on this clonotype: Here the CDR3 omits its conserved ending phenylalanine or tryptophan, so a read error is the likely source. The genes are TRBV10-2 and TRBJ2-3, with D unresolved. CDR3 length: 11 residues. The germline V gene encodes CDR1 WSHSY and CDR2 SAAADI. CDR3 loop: CASRHTDTQYV. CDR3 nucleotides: TGCGCCAGCAGACACACAGATACCCAGTATGTT.

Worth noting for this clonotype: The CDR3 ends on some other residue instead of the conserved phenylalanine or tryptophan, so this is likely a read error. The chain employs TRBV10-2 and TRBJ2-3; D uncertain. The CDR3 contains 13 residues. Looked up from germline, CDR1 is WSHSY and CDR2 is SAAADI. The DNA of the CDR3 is TGTACCAGCAGTGTTCTCTCTAGGGATGCGCAGTATTAT. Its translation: CTSSVLSRDAQYY.

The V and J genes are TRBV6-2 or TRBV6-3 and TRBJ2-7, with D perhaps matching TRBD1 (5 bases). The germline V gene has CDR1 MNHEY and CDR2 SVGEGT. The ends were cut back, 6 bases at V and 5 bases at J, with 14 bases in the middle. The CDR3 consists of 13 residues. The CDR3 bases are TGTGCCAGCAGCAGGGTATGGTATGACGAGCAGTACTTC. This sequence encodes CASSRVWYDEQYF.

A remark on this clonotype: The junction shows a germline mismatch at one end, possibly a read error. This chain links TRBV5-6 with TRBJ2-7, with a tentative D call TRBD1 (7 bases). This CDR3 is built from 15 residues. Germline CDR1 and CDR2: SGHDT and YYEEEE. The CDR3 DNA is TGTGCCAGCAGCGACGCGGGACAGTTAGTCTACGGGCAGTACTTC. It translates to CASSDAGQLVYGQYF.

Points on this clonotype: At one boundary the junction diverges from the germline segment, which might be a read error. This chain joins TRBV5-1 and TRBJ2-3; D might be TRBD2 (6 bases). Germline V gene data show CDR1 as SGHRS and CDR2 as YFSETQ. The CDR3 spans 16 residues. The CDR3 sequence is CASIISGVYSTDMQYF. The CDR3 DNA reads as TGCGCCAGCATCATTAGCGGAGTTTATAGCACAGATATGCAGTATTTT. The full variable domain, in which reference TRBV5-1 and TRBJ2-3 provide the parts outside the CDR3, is KAGVTQTPRYLIKTRGQQVTLSCSPISGHRSVSWYQQTPGQGLQFLFEYFSETQRNKGNFPGRFSGRQFSNSRSEMNVSTLELGDSALYLCASIISGVYSTDMQYFGPGTRLTVL.

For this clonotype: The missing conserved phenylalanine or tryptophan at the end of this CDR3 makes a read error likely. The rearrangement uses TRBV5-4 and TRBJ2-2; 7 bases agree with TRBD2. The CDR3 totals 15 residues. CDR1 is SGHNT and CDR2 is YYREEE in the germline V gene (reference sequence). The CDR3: CAGSWDYFNTGELFS. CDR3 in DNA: TGTGCCGGCAGCTGGGACTACTTCAACACCGGGGAGCTGTTTTCT.

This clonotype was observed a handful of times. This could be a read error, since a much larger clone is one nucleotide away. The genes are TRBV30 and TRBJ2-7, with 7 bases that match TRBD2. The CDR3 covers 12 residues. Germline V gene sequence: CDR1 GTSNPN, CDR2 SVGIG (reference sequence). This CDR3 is CVSHMGGNEQYF. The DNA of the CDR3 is TGTGTCTCCCACATGGGGGGGAACGAGCAGTACTTC. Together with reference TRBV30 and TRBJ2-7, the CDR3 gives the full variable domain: SQTIHQWPATLVQPVGSPLSLECTVEGTSNPNLYWYRQAAGRGLQLLFYSVGIGQISSEVPQNLSASRPQDRQFILSSKKLLLSDSGFYLCVSHMGGNEQYFGPGTRLTVT.

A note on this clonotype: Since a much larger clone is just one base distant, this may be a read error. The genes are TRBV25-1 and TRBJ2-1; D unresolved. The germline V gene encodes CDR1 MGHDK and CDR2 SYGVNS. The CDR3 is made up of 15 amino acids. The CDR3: CARSESGKTYNEQFF. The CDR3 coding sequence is TGTGCCAGAAGTGAATCAGGCAAAACCTACAATGAGCAGTTCTTC.

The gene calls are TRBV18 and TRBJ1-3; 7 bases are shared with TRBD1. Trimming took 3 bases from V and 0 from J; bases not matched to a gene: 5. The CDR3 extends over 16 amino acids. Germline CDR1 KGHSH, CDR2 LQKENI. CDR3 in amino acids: CASSPTGPSSGNTIYF. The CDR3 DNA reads TGTGCCAGCTCACCGACAGGGCCTTCCTCTGGAAACACCATATATTTT.

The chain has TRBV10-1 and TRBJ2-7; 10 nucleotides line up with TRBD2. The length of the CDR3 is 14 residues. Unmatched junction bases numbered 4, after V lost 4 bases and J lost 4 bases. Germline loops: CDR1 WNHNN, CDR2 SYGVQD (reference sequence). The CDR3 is CASSGKTSGYEQYF. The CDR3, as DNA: TGCGCCAGCAGTGGGAAGACTAGCGGGTACGAGCAGTACTTC.